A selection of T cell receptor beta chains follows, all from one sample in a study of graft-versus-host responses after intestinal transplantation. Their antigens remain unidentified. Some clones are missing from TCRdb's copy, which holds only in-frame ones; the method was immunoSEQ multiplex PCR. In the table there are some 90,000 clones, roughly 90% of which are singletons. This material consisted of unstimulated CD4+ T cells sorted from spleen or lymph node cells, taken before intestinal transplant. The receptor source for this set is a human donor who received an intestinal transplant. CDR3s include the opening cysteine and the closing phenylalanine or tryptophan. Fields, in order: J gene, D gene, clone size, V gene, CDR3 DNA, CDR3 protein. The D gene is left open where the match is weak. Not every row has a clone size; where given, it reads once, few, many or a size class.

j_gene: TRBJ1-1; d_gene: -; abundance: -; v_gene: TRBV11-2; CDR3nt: TGTGCCAGCAGCTTAGGAGACCCCGACAGATTGAGGAGCACTGAAGCTTTCTTT; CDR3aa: CASSLGDPDRLRSTEAFF
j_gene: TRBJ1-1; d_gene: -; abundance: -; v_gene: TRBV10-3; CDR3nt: TGTGCCATCAGTACAGAGGCGGGTTACACTGAAGCTTTCTTT; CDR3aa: CAISTEAGYTEAFF
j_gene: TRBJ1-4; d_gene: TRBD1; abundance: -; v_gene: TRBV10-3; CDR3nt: TGTGCCACCCGGACAGGGGAATCTAATGAAAAACTGTTTTTT; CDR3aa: CATRTGESNEKLFF
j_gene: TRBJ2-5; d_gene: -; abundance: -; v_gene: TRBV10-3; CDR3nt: TGTGCCATCAGGACCGGGAACCAAGAGACCCAGTACTTC; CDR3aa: CAIRTGNQETQYF
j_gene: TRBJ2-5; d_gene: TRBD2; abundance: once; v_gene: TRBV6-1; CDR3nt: TGTGCCAGCAGTGAATTGGTAGCGGGGGGTGGGACCCAGTACTTC; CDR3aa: CASSELVAGGGTQYF
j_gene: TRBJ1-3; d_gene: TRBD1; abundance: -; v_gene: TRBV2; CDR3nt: TGTGCCAGCAGTGGAGCGGACAGGGGATCGGGAAACACCATATATTTT; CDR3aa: CASSGADRGSGNTIYF
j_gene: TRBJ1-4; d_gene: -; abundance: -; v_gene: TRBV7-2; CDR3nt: TGTGCCAGCAGCGAGCCGCCGGGGTATGGGAAACTGTTTTTT; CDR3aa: CASSEPPGYGKLFF
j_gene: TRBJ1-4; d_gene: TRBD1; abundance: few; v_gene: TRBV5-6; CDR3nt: TGTGCCAGCAGCTTGAGACGGACAGGGGGTCGGGAAAAACTGTTTTTT; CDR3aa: CASSLRRTGGREKLFF
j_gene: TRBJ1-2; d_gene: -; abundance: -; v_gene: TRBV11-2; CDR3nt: TGTGCCAGCAGCTCGAGCGGGGGGCAAATTTGGTCCTCTGGCTACACCTTC; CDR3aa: CASSSSGGQIWSSGYTF
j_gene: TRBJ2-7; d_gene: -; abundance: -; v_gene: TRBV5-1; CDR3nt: TGCGCCAGCAGCTTTGGGACACAGGAGCAGTACTTC; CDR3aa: CASSFGTQEQYF
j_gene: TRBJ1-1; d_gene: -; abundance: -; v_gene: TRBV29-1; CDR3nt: TGCAGCGCCACTGACAGGGAAGCTTTCTTT; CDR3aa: CSATDREAFF
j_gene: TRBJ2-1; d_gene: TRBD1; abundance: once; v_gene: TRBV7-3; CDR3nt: TGTGCCAGCAGCTCGGACAGGGATGGTGAGCAGTTCTTC; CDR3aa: CASSSDRDGEQFF
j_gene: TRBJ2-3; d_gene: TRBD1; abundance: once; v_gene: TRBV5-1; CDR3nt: TGCGCCAGCAGCCCGGTCAGGGACAGCGATACGCAGTATTTT; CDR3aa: CASSPVRDSDTQYF
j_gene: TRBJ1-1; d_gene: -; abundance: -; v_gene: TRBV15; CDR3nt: TGTGCCACCAGCCCGACCACAGGGAGTATGAACACTGAAGCTTTCTTT; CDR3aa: CATSPTTGSMNTEAFF
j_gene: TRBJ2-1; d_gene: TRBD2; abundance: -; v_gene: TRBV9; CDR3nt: TGTGCCAGCAGCCGGCTAGCGGGGTACAATGAGCAGTTCTTC; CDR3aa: CASSRLAGYNEQFF
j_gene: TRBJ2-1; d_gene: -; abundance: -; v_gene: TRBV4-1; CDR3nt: TGCGCCAGCAGCCAAGTATATGGCAGGCAAGCCGCCTCCTACAATGAGCAGTTCTTC; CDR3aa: CASSQVYGRQAASYNEQFF
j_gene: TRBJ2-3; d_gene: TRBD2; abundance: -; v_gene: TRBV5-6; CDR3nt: TGTGCCAGCAGCTTTGTAGGGGGAGCGGGGGGGCGGTCAGATACGCAGTATTTT; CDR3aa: CASSFVGGAGGRSDTQYF